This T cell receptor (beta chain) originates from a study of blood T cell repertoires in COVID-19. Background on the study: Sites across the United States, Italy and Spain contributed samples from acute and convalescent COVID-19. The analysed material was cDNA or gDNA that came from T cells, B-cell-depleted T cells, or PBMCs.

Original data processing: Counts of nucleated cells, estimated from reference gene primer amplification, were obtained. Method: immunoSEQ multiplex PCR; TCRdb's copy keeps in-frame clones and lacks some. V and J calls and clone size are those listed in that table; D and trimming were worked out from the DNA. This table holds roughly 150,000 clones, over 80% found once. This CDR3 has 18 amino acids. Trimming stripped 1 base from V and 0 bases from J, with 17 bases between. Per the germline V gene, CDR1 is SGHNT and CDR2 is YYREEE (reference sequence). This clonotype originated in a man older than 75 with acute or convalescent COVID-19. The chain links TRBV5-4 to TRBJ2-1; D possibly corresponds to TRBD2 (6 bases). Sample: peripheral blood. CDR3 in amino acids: CASSLSRGFSSSYNEQFF. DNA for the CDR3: TGTGCCAGCAGCTTGAGTCGGGGGTTCTCGAGCTCCTACAATGAGCAGTTCTTC.